This TCR beta chain appears in the sequencing data of a study of blood T cell repertoires in COVID-19. About the research overall: Collection of acute and convalescent COVID-19 samples took place in the United States, Italy and Spain.

Per the study methods: Nucleated cell number was recorded as an estimate derived from reference gene primer amplification. Libraries were prepared by immunoSEQ multiplex PCR; TCRdb keeps only in-frame clonotypes and omits some of them. V and J calls and clone size follow that table, whereas D and trimming were derived from the DNA. The sample lists over 200,000 clones, over 80% seen once, with approximately 7.3% in the top ten. Germline CDR1 and CDR2: SGHRS and YFSETQ. The length of the CDR3 is 14 residues. Trimming pared 2 bases from V and 8 bases from J, leaving 16 bases between. The sample holds a few counts of this clone.

The sequence was collected from a woman aged 40-49 years who had recovered from COVID-19. The V and J genes are TRBV5-1 and TRBJ1-2, with D maybe TRBD1 (5 bases). Sequencing was carried out using PBMCs or T cells enriched from blood (not recorded which). CDR3 residues: CASSLLLGAGGYTF. Here the CDR3 DNA reads TGCGCCAGCAGCTTACTGCTAGGGGCGGGGGGCTACACCTTC.